A single TCR beta chain is shown here with its context. The antigen is undetermined. TCRdb used MiXCR to reprocess the reads, holding one entry per CDR3 protein. This table holds approximately 260,000 distinct CDR3 sequences, roughly 21% found once. The record originates from a study of T cell repertoires in cytomegalovirus infection. Germline lookup yields CDR1 MNHEY and CDR2 SVGEGT. V was shortened by 3 bases and J by 5 bases, with 7 bases between the two germline ends. The length of the CDR3 is 13 residues. General study results and limits: It was HLA-C-restricted CMV-specific TCR beta clonotypes that dominated the response ex vivo.

The source was cultured PBMCs, collected from culture after CMV antigen stimulation. This receptor was obtained from a human donor in good health (CMV status not recorded). Some clones in this sample may be carry-over from other donors' samples. The chain couples TRBV6-2 or TRBV6-3 to TRBJ2-2; D is ambiguous. Here the CDR3 reads CASSYQSTGELFF. CDR3 nucleotide sequence: TGTGCCAGCAGTTATCAATCTACCGGGGAGCTGTTTTTT.